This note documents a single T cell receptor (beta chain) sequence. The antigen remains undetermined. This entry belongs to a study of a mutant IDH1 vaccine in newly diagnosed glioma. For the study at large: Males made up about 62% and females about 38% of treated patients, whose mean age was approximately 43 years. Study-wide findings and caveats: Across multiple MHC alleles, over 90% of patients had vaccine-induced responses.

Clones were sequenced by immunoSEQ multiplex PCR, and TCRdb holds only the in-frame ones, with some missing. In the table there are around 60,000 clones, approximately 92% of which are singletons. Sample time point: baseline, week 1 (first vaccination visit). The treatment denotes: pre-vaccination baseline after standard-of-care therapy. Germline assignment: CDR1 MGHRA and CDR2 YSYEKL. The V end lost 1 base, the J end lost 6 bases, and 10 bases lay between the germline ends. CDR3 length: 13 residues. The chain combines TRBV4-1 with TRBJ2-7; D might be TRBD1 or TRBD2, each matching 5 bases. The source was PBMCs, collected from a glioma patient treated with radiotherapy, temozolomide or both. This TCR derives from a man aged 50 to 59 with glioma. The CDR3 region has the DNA TGCGCCAGCAGCCAAGGGGTGGGGGTCGAGCAGTACTTC. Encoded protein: CASSQGVGVEQYF.